The entry below describes one TCR beta chain. Its antigen is as yet unknown. This sample stems from a study of T cell responses to AZD1222 COVID-19 vaccine. Study-level points and caveats: Baseline antibody screening turned up just a handful of seropositive AZD1222 recipients. Researchers report vaccine-associated CD4 TCRs spanning spike, with dominance at 160-218 and 743-854. Among the donors, most were white British and more were female, and clonal diversity was possibly underestimated. Every sample of the repertoires postdated the peak T cell response.

The table came from immunoSEQ multiplex PCR; TCRdb's copy has only in-frame clones and leaves some out. The sample records approximately 90,000 clones, 80% to 90% being singletons. The source material was peripheral blood, sampled on day 0 of AZD1222 vaccination. The origin of this receptor is an adult in good health.

The CDR3 loop reads CASSWSGRSSYEQYF. In nucleotides, the CDR3 is TGTGCCAGCAGCTGGTCGGGGAGGAGTTCCTACGAGCAGTACTTC. The chain couples TRBV5-6 to TRBJ2-7, with D tentatively TRBD2 (6 bases). Deletions cut 3 bases from V and 1 base from J, with 14 bases between. The CDR3 is 15 residues long. Germline CDR1 SGHDT, CDR2 YYEEEE.